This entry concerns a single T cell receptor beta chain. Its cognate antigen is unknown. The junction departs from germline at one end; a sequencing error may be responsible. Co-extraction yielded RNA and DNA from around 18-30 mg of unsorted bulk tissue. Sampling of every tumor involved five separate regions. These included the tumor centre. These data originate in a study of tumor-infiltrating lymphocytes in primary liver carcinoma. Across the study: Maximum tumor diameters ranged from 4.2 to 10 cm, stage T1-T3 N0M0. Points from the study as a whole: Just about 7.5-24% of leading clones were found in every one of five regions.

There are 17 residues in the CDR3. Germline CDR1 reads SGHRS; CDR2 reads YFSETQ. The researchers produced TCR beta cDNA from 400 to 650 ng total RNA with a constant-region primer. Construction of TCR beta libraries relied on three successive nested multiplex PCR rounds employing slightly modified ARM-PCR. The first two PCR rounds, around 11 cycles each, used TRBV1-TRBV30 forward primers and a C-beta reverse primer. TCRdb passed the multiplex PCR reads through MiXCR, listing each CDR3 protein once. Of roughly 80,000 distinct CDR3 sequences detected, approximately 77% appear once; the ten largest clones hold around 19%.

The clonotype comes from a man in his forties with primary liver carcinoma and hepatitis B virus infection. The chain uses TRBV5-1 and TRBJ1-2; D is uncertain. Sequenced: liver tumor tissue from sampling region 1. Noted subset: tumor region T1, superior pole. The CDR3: CARSPGRRTDPNYGYTF. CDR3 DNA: TGCGCCCGCAGCCCAGGAAGGCGGACGGACCCAAACTATGGCTACACCTTC.